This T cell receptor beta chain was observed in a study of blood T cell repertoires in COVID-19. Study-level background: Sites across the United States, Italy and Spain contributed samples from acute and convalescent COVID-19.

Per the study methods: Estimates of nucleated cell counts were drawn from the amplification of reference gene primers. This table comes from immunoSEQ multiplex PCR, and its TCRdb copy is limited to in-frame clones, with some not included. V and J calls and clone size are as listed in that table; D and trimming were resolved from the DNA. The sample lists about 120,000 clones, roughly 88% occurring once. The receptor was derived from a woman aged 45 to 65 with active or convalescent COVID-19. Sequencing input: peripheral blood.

CDR3 nucleotide sequence: TGTGCCAGCAGCTTAGGGGGGAGGGACAATCAGCCCCAGCATTTT. Translation: CASSLGGRDNQPQHF. V and J are TRBV5-8 and TRBJ1-5; possibly TRBD1 for D (6 bases). Germline V lookup: CDR1 SGHTS, CDR2 YDEGEE. This CDR3 spans 15 amino acids. Trimming left V 2 bases short and J 3 bases short, with 12 bases between.